This T cell receptor (beta chain) was recorded in a study of cytomegalovirus exposure and HLA in healthy donors. Use of 60 Vbeta and 13 Jbeta primers characterized the PCR. How the authors handled the data: A later analysis counted about 80 million unique TCR beta chains, 9.5 million to 12 million shared. The data were produced by immunoSEQ multiplex PCR, yet TCRdb's version contains in-frame clones alone and is incomplete. For V, J and clone size, that table is used; D and trimming come from the DNA. This sample has about 140,000 clones, with approximately 80% found just once. Regarding the study as a whole: Several of the most significant clusters were apparently associated with common viral pathogens in a later analysis. Despite most TCR sequences being rare, some public TCRs occurred in many donors.

On this clone: Antigen: not known.

Sample: PBMCs. The clonotype originates from a man aged 40-50 years in good health and CMV-seronegative.

CDR3 DNA: TGTGCCAGTAGTATCTGGGGCGCGGAGGGGGAGACCCAGTACTTC. Protein product: CASSIWGAEGETQYF. The chain employs TRBV19 and TRBJ2-5, with D tentatively TRBD2 (6 bases). Germline V gene data show CDR1 as LNHDA and CDR2 as SQIVND (reference sequence). V lost 3 bases and J 5 bases, leaving 16 bases between the germline ends. The CDR3 runs 15 residues.